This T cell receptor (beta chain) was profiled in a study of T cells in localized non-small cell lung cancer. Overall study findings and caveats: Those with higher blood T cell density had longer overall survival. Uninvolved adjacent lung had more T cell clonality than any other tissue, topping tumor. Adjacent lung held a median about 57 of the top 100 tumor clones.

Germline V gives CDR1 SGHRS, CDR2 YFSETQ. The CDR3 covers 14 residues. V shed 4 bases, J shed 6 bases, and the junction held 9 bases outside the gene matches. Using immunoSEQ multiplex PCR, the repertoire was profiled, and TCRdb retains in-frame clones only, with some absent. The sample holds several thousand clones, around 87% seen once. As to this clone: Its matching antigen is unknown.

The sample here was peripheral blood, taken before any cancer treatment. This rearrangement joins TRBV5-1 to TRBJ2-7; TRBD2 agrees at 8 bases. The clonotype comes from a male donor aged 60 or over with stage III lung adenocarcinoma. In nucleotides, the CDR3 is TGCGCCAGCAGCGTCTTTAGCGGGGAAGCCGAGCAGTACTTC. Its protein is CASSVFSGEAEQYF.